This TCR beta chain was captured in a study of cytomegalovirus exposure and HLA in healthy donors. Vbeta (60) and Jbeta (13) primers were used in the PCR. Only in-frame clones appear in the TCRdb table, and some are missing; sequencing was by immunoSEQ multiplex PCR. This table holds under 75,000 clones, around two thirds found once. This clone was seen a few times. This CDR3 contains 15 residues. Germline V gene sequence: CDR1 MNHEY, CDR2 SMNVEV (reference sequence). The ends lost 6 bases at V and 8 bases at J; junction bases unmatched: 11. The origin of this receptor is a human donor in good health. The sample was PBMCs. The genes are TRBV27 and TRBJ2-1, with 9 nucleotides matching TRBD1. Here the CDR3 DNA reads TGTGCCAGCAGCCCAACGTTTGGGACAGGGTATGAGCAGTTCTTC. Amino acids: CASSPTFGTGYEQFF.